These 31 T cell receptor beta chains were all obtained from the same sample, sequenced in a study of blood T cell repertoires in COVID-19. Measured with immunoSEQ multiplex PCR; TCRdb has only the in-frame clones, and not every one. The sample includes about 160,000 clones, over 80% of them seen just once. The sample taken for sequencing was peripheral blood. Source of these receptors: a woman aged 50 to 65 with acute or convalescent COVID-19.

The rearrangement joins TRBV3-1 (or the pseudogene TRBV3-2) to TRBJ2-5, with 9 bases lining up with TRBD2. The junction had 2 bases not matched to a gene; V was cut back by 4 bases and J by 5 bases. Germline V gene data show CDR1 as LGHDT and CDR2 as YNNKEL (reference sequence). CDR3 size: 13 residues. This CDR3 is CASSRAGGETQYF. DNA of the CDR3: TGTGCCAGCAGCCGGGCGGGGGGGGAGACCCAGTACTTC.

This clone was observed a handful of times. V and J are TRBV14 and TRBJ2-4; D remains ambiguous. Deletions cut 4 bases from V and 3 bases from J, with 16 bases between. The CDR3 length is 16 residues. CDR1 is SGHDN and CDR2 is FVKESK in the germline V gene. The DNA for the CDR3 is TGTGCCAGCAGCCCCTCCGTTCGGTTGAGCAAAAACATTCAGTACTTC. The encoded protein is CASSPSVRLSKNIQYF.

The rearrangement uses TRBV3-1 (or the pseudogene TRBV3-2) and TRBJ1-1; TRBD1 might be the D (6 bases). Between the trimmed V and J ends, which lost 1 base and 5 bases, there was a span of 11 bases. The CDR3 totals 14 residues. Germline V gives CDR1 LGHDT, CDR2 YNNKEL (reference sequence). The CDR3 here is CASSQAGGGTEAFF. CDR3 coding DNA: TGTGCCAGCAGCCAAGCTGGGGGCGGTACTGAAGCTTTCTTT.

In DNA, the CDR3 is TGTGCCAGCAGCCCAGGGGGCAATCAGCCCCAGCATTTT. Its protein is CASSPGGNQPQHF. The gene calls are TRBV7-6 and TRBJ1-5; possibly TRBD1 for D (6 bases). The ends were cut back, 5 bases at V and 2 bases at J, with 7 bases in the middle. The germline gives CDR1 SGHVS, CDR2 FNYEAQ. The CDR3 contains 13 residues.

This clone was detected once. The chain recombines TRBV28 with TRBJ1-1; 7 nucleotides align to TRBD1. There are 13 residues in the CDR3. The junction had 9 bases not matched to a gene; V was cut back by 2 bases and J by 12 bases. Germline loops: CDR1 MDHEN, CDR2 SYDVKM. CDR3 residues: CASSLPTRDRTFF. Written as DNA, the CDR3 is TGTGCCAGCAGTTTACCTACGAGGGACAGAACTTTCTTT.

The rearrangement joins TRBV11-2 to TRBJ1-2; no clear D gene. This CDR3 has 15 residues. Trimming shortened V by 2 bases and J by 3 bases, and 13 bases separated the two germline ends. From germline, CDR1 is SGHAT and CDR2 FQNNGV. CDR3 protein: CASSLLRAADYGYTF. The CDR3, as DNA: TGTGCCAGCAGCTTATTGAGGGCAGCTGACTATGGCTACACCTTC.

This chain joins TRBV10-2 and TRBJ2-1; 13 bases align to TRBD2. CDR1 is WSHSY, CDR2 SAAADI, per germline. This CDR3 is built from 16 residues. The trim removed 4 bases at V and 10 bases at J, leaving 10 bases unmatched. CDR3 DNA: TGCGCCAGCAGTGGGGGGGGACTAGCGGGAAAAGAAGAGCAGTTCTTC. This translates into CASSGGGLAGKEEQFF.

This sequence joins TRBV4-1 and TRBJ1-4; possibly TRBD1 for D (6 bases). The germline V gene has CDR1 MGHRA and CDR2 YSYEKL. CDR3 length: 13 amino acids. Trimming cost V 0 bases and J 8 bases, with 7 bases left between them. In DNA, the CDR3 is TGCGCCAGCAGCCAAGAAACAGGGGAAAAACTGTTTTTT. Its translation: CASSQETGEKLFF.

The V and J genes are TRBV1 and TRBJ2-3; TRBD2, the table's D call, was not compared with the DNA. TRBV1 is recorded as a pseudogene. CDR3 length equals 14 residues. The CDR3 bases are TGCACCAGCAGCCAGGCTGGGAGTCCAGATACGCAGTATTTT. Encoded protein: CTSSQAGSPDTQYF.

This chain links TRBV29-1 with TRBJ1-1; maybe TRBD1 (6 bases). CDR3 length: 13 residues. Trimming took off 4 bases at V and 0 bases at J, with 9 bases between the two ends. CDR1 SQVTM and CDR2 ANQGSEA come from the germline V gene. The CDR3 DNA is TGCAGCGTTGGGGGGACAATGAACACTGAAGCTTTCTTT. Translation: CSVGGTMNTEAFF.

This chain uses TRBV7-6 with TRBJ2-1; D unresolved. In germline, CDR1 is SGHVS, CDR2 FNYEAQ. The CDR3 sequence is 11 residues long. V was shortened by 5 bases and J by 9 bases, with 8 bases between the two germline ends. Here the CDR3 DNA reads TGTGCCAGCAGCCTAAGTGGTGAGCAGTTCTTC. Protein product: CASSLSGEQFF.

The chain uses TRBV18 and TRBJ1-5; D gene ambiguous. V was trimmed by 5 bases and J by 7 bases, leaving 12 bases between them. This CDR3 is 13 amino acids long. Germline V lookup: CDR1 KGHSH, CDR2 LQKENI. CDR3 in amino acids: CASSRGYNQPQHF. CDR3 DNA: TGTGCCAGCTCAAGAGGATATAACCAGCCCCAGCATTTT.

CDR3 residues: CASSTYGTLRGEQYF. CDR3 coding DNA: TGTGCCAGCAGCACCTACGGGACACTCAGGGGCGAGCAGTACTTC. This chain joins TRBV7-2 and TRBJ2-7; tentatively, D is TRBD1 (6 bases). The CDR3 spans 15 residues. V lost 5 bases to trimming and J lost 6 bases, with 20 bases between them. Germline-derived CDR1 and CDR2 are SGHTA and FQGNSA.

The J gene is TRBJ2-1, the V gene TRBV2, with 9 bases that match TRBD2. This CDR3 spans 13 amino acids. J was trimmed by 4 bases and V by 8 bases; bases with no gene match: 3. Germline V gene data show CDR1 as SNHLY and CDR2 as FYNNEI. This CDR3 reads CASQTSGYNEQFF. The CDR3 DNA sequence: TGTGCCAGCCAGACTAGCGGTTACAATGAGCAGTTCTTC.

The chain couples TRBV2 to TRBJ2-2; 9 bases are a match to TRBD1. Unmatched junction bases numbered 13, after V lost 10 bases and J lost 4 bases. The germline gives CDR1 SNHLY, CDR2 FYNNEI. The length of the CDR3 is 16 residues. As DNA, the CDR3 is TGTGCCACCTTCTCGGACGACAGGGGGGTCACCGGGGAGCTGTTTTTT. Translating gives CATFSDDRGVTGELFF.

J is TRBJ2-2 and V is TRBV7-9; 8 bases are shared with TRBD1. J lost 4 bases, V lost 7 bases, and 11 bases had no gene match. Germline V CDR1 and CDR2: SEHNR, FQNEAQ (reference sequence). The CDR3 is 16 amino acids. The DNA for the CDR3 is TGTGCCAGCACCCTTGACAGGGGATTAAGCACCGGGGAGCTGTTTTTT. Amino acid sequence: CASTLDRGLSTGELFF.

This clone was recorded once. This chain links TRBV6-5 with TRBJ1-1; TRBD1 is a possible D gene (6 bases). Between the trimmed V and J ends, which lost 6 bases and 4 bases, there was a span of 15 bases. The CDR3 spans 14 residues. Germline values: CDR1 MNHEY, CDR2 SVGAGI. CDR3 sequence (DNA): TGTGCCAGCAGAACGGACAGCTTCGGCACTGAAGCTTTCTTT. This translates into CASRTDSFGTEAFF.

Here the CDR3 DNA reads TGTGCCAGCAGCCAAGCGGCGGTCTACAATGAGCAGTTCTTC. Translated: CASSQAAVYNEQFF. V gene TRBV14 combines with J gene TRBJ2-1; D call uncertain. The CDR3 loop spans 14 amino acids. CDR1 is SGHDN and CDR2 is FVKESK in the germline V gene. Trimming took 1 base from V and 3 from J, leaving 7 bases between them.

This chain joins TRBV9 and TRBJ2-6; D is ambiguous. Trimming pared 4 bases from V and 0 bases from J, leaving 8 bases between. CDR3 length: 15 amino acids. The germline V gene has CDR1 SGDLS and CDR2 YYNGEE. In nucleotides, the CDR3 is TGTGCCAGCAGCCCGCTACTCTCTGGGGCCAACGTCCTGACTTTC. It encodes CASSPLLSGANVLTF.

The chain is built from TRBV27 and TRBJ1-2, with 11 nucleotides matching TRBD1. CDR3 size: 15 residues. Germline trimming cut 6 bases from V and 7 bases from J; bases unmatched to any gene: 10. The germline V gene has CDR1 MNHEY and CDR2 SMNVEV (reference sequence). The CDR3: CASSLGGQGVGGYTF. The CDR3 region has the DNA TGTGCCAGCAGCTTAGGGGGACAGGGGGTCGGTGGCTACACCTTC.

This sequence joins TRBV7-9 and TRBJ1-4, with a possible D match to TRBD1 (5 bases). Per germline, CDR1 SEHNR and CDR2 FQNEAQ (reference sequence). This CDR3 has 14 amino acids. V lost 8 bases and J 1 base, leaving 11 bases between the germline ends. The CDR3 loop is CASAWGGTNEKLFF. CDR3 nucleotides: TGTGCCAGCGCTTGGGGGGGAACTAATGAAAAACTGTTTTTT. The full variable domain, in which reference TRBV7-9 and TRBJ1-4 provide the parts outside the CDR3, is DTGVSQNPRHKITKRGQNVTFRCDPISEHNRLYWYRQTLGQGPEFLTYFQNEAQLEKSRLLSDRFSAERPKGSFSTLEIQRTEQGDSAMYLCASAWGGTNEKLFFGSGTQLSVL.

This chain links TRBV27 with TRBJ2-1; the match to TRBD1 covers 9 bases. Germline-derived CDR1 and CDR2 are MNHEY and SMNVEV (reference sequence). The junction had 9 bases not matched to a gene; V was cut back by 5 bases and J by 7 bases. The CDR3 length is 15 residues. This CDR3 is CASSPLQGARNEQFF. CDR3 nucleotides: TGTGCCAGCAGTCCCCTACAGGGGGCGAGGAATGAGCAGTTCTTC.

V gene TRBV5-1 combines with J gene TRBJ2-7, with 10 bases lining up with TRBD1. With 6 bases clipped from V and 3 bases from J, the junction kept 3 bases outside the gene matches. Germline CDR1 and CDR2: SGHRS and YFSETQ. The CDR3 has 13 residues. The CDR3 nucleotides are TGCGCCAGCATGGGGACAGGGGACTACGAGCAGTACTTC. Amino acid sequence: CASMGTGDYEQYF. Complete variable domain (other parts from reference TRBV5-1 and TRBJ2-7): KAGVTQTPRYLIKTRGQQVTLSCSPISGHRSVSWYQQTPGQGLQFLFEYFSETQRNKGNFPGRFSGRQFSNSRSEMNVSTLELGDSALYLCASMGTGDYEQYFGPGTRLTVT.

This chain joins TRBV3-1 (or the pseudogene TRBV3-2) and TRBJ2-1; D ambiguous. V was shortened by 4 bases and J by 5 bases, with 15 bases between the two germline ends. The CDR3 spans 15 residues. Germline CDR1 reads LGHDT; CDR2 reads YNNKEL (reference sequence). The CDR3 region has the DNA TGTGCCAGCAGCCCATCCCTAGTGGAAAACAATGAGCAGTTCTTC. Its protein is CASSPSLVENNEQFF.

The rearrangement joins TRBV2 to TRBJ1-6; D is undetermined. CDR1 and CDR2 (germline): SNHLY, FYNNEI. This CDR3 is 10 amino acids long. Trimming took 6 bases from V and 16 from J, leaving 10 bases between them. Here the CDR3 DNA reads TGTGCCAGCAGGTATCAGTCTCTCCACTTT. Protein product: CASRYQSLHF.

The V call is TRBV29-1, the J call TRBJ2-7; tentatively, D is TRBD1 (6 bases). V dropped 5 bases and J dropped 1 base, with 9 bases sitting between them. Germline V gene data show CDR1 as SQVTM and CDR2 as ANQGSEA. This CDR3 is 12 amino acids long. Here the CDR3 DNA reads TGCAGCGTTAAGGACAGATCCTACGAGCAGTACTTC. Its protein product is CSVKDRSYEQYF.

CDR3 residues: CASSEVGGSRAFF. The CDR3 DNA reads as TGTGCCAGCAGTGAAGTAGGAGGCTCTCGGGCTTTCTTT. The V and J genes are TRBV6-1 and TRBJ1-1; D ambiguous. With 1 base removed from V and 11 bases from J, the gap between germline ends came to 14 bases. The CDR3 consists of 13 residues. From germline, CDR1 is MNHNS and CDR2 SASEGT.

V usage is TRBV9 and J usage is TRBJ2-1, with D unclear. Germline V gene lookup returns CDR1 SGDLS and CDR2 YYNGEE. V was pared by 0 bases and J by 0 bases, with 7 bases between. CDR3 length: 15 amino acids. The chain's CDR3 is CASSVEPSSYNEQFF. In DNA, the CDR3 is TGTGCCAGCAGCGTAGAACCCAGCTCCTACAATGAGCAGTTCTTC. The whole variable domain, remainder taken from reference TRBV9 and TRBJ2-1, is DSGVTQTPKHLITATGQRVTLRCSPRSGDLSVYWYQQSLDQGLQFLIQYYNGEERAKGNILERFSAQQFPDLHSELNLSSLELGDSALYFCASSVEPSSYNEQFFGPGTRLTVL.

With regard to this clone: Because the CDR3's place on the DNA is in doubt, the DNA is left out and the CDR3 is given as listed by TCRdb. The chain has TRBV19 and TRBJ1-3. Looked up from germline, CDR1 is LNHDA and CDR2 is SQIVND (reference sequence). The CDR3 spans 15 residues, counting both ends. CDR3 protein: CASSISVYGGNTIYF.

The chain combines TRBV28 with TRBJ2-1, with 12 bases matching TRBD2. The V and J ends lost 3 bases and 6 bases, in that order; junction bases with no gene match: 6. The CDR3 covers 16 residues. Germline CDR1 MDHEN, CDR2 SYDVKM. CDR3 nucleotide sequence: TGTGCCAGCAGTTTCCCCGGACTAGCGGGGAGCAATGAGCAGTTCTTC. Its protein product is CASSFPGLAGSNEQFF.

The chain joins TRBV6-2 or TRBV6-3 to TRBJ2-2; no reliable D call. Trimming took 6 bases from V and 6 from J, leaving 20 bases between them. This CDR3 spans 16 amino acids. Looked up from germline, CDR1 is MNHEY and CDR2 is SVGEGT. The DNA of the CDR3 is TGTGCCAGCAGCCGACATTCTTCTGCTATCGCCGGGGAGCTGTTTTTT. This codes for CASSRHSSAIAGELFF.